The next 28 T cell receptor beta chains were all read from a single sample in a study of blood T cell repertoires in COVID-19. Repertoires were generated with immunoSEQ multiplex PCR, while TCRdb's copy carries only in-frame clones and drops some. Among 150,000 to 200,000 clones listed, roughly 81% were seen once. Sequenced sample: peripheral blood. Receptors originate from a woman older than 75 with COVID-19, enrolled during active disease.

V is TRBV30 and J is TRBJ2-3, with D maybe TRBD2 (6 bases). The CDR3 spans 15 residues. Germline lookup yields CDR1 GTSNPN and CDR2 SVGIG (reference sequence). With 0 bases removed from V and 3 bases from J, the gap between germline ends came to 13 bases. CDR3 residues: CAWSVVLASTDTQYF. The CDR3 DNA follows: TGTGCCTGGAGTGTGGTACTAGCTAGTACAGATACGCAGTATTTT.

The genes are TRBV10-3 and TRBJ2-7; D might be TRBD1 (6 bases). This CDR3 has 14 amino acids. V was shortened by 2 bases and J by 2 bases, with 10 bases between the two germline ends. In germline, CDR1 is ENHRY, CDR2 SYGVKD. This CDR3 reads CAISERQATYEQYF. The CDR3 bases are TGTGCCATCAGTGAGAGACAGGCAACCTACGAGCAGTACTTC.

CDR3 nucleotides: TGTGCCACCAGTGATTGGACAGGGTCTGGGGCCAACGTCCTGACTTTC. Translating gives CATSDWTGSGANVLTF. This chain connects TRBV24-1 to TRBJ2-6, with 8 bases lining up with TRBD1. The CDR3 is 16 residues long. The germline V gene encodes CDR1 KGHDR and CDR2 SFDVKD. Losses at the gene ends were 2 bases for V and 1 base for J; bases not matched to a gene: 0.

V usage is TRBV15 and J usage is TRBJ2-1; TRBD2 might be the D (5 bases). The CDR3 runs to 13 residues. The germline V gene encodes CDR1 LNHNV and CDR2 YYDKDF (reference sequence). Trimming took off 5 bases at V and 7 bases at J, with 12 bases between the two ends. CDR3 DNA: TGTGCCACCAGCCCCTCCGGGGATAATGAGCAGTTCTTC. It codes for CATSPSGDNEQFF.

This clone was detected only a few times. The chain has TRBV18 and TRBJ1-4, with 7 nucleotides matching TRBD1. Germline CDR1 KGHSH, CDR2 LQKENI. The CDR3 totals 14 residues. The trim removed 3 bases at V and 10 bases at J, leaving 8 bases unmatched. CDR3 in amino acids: CASSPGSQGGKLFF. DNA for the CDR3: TGTGCCAGCTCACCGGGGAGCCAGGGGGGAAAACTGTTTTTT.

The CDR3 DNA reads as TGTGCCAGCAGCGGGACAGGGGGCCTGGGTGAAGCTTTCTTT. It is translated as CASSGTGGLGEAFF. This chain joins TRBV7-8 and TRBJ1-1, with TRBD1 matching over 12 bases. The trim removed 5 bases at V and 7 bases at J, leaving 5 bases unmatched. Germline V CDR1 and CDR2: SGHVS, FQNEAQ. The CDR3 covers 14 residues.

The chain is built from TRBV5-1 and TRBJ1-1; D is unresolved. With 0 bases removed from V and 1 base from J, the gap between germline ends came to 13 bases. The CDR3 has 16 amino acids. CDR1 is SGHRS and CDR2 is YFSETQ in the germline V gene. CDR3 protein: CASSLARGSRNTEAFF. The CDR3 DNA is TGCGCCAGCAGCTTGGCCCGAGGGTCTCGGAACACTGAAGCTTTCTTT.

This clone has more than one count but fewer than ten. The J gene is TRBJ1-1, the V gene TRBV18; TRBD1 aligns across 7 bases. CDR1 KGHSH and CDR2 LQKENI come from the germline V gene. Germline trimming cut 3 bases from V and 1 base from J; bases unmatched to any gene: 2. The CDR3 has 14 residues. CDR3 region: CASSPGQKNTEAFF. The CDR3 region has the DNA TGTGCCAGCTCACCGGGACAGAAGAACACTGAAGCTTTCTTT.

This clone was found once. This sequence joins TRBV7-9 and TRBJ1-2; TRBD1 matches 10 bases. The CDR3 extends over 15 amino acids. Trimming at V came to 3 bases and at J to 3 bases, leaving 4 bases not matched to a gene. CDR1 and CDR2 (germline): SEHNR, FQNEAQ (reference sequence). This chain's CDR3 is CASSFAGTGDYGYTF. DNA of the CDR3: TGTGCCAGCAGCTTCGCCGGGACAGGGGACTATGGCTACACCTTC.

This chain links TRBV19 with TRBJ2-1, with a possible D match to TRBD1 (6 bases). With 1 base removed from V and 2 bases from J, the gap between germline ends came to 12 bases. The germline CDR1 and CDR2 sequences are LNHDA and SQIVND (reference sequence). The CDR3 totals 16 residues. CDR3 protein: CASSIVPGEPYNEQFF. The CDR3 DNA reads TGTGCCAGTAGTATAGTCCCAGGGGAGCCCTACAATGAGCAGTTCTTC.

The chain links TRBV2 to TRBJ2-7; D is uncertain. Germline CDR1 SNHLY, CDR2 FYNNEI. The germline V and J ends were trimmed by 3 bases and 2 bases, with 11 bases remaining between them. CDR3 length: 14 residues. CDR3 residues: CASSESGITYEQYF. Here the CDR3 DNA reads TGTGCCAGCAGTGAGTCAGGCATTACCTACGAGCAGTACTTC.

The DNA for the CDR3 is TGTGCCAGCAGCTTAGTACGTGATCTAGCGGGGGGTCAAGAGACCCAGTACTTC. It specifies CASSLVRDLAGGQETQYF. The chain employs TRBV11-3 and TRBJ2-5, with TRBD2 matching 11 bases. Germline-derived CDR1 and CDR2 are SGHNT and YENEEA. The CDR3 totals 18 residues. Unmatched junction bases numbered 9, after V lost 1 base and J lost 2 bases.

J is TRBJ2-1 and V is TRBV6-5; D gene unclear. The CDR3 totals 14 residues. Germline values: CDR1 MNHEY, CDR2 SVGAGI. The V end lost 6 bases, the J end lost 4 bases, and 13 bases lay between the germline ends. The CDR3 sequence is CASSSTLDYNEQFF. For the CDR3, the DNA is TGTGCCAGCAGCTCAACCTTAGATTACAATGAGCAGTTCTTC.

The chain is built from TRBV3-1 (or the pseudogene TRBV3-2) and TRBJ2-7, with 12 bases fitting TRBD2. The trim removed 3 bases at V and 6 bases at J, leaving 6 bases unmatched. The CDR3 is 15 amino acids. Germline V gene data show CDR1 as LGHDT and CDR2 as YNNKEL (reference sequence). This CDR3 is CASSHLAGGPGEQYF. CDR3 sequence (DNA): TGTGCCAGCAGCCACCTAGCGGGAGGGCCAGGCGAGCAGTACTTC.

This CDR3 reads CASSLVRSNSPLHF. In nucleotides, the CDR3 is TGTGCCAGCAGCCTCGTACGGTCGAATTCACCCCTCCACTTT. The V call is TRBV7-9, the J call TRBJ1-6; D call uncertain. Germline CDR1 SEHNR, CDR2 FQNEAQ (reference sequence). V gave up 5 bases and J gave up 7 bases, with 12 bases separating them. The CDR3 runs 14 residues. The variable domain in full, completed from reference TRBV7-9 and TRBJ1-6, reads DTGVSQNPRHKITKRGQNVTFRCDPISEHNRLYWYRQTLGQGPEFLTYFQNEAQLEKSRLLSDRFSAERPKGSFSTLEIQRTEQGDSAMYLCASSLVRSNSPLHFGNGTRLTVT.

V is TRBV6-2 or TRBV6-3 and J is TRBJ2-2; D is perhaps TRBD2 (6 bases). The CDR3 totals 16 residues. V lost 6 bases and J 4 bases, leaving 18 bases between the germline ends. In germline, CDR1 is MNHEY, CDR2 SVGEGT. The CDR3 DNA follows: TGTGCCAGCAGCAGCCCCGGGGGTGTTGTCACCGGGGAGCTGTTTTTT. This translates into CASSSPGGVVTGELFF.

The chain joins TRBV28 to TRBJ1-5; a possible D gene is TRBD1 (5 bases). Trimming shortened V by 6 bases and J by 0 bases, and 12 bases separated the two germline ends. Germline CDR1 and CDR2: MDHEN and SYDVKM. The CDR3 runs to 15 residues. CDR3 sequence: CASSGKTVSNQPQHF. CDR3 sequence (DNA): TGTGCCAGCAGCGGAAAGACAGTTAGCAATCAGCCCCAGCATTTT.

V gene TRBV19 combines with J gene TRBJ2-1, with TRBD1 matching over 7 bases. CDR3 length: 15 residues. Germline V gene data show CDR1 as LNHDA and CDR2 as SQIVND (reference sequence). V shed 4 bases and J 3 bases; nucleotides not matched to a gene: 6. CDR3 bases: TGTGCCAGTAGTACCGAAGGGACAGTCTACAATGAGCAGTTCTTC. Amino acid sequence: CASSTEGTVYNEQFF.

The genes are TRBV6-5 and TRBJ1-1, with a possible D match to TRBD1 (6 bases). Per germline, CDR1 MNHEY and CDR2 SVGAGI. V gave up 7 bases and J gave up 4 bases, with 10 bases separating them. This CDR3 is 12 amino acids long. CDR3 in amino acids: CASTVRGTEAFF. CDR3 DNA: TGTGCCAGCACGGTCAGGGGCACTGAAGCTTTCTTT.

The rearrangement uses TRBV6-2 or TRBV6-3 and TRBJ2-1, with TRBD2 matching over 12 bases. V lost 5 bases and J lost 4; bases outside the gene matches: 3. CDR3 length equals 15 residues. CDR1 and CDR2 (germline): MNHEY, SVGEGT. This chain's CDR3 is CASSLAGGWYNEQFF. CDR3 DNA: TGTGCCAGCAGTCTAGCGGGGGGGTGGTACAATGAGCAGTTCTTC.

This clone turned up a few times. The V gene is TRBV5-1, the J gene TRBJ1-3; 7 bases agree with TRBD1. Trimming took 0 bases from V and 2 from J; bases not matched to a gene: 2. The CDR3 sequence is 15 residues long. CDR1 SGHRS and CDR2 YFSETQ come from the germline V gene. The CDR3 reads CASSLGGGAGNTIYF. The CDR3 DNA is TGCGCCAGCAGCTTGGGAGGGGGCGCTGGAAACACCATATATTTT.

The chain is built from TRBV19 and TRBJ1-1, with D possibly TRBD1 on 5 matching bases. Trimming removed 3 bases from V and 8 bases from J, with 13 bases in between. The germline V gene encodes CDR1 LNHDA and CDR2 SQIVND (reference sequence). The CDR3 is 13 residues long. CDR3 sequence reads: CASSIILGGEAFF. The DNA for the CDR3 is TGTGCCAGTAGTATTATCTTGGGGGGGGAAGCTTTCTTT.

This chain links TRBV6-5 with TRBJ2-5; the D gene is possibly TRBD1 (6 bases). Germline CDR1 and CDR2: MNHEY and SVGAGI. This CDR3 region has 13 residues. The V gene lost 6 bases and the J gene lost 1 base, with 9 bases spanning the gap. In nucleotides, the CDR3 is TGTGCCAGCAGAAAAGGGGGCCAAGAGACCCAGTACTTC. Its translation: CASRKGGQETQYF.

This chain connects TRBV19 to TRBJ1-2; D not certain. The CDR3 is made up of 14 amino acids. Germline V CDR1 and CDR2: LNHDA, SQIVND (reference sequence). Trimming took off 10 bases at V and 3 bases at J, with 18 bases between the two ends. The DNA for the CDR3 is TGTGCCACCTCGGGTGAACCGCTAGACTATGGCTACACCTTC. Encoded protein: CATSGEPLDYGYTF. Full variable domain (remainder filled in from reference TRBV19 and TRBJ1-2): DGGITQSPKYLFRKEGQNVTLSCEQNLNHDAMYWYRQDPGQGLRLIYYSQIVNDFQKGDIAEGYSVSREKKESFPLTVTSAQKNPTAFYLCATSGEPLDYGYTFGSGTRLTVV.

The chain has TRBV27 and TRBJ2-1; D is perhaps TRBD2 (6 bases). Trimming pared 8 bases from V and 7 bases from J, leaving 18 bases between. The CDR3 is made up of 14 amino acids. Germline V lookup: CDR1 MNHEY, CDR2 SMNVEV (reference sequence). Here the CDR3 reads CASRAGPRRNEQFF. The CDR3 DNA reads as TGTGCCAGCCGGGCGGGGCCACGGCGAAATGAGCAGTTCTTC.

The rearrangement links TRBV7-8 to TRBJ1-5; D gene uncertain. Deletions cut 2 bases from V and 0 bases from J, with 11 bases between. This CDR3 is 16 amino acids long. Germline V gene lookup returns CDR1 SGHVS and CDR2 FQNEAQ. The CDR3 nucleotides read TGTGCCAGCAGCTTATTTACGGAGTATAGCAATCAGCCCCAGCATTTT. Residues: CASSLFTEYSNQPQHF.

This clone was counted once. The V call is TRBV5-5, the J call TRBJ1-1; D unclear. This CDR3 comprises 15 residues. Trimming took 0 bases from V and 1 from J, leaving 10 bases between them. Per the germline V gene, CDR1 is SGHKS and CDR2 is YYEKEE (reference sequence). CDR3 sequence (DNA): TGTGCCAGCAGCTTGGCAGGATTACGGAACACTGAAGCTTTCTTT. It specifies CASSLAGLRNTEAFF.

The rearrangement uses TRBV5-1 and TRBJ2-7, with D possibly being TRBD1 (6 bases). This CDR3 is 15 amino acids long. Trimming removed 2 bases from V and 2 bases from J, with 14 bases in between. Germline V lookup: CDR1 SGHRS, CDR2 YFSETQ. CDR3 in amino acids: CASSFGTRYPYEQYF. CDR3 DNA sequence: TGCGCCAGCAGCTTTGGGACAAGATACCCCTACGAGCAGTACTTC.